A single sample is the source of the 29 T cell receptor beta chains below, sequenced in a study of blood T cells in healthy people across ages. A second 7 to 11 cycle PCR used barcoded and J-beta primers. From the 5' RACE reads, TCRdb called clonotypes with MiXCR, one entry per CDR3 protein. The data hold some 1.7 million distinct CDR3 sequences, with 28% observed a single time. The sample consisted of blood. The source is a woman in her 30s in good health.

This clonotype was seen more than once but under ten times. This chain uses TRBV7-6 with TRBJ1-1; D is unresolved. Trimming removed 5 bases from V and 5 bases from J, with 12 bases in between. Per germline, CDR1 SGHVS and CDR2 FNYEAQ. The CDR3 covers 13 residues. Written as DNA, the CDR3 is TGTGCCAGCAGCCAGTCGGAGAAAACTGAAGCTTTCTTT. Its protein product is CASSQSEKTEAFF.

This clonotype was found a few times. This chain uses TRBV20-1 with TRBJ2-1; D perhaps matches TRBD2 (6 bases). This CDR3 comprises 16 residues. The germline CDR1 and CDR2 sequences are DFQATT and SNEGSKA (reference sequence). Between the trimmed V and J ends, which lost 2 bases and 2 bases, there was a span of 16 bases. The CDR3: CSARPVRRGPYNEQFF. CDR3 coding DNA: TGCAGTGCTAGACCGGTACGGAGGGGACCCTACAATGAGCAGTTCTTC.

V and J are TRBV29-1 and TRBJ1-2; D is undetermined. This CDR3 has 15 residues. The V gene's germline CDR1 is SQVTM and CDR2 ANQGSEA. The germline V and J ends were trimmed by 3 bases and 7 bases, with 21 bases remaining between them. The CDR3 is CSVETSSGGYFGYTF. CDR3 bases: TGCAGCGTTGAGACCTCCTCCGGCGGTTATTTTGGCTACACCTTC.

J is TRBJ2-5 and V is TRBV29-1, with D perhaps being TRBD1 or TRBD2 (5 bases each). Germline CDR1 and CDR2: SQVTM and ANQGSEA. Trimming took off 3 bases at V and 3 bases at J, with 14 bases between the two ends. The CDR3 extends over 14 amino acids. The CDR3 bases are TGCAGCGTTGAGCCAGGGACCACCAAAGAGACCCAGTACTTC. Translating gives CSVEPGTTKETQYF.

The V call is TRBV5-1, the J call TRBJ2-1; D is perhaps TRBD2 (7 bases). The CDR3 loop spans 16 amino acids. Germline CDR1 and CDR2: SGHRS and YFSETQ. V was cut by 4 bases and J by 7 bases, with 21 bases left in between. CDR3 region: CASSPTSWGAGNEQFF. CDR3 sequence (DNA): TGCGCCAGCAGCCCGACTAGCTGGGGGGCGGGGAATGAGCAGTTCTTC. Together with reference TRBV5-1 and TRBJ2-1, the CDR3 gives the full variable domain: KAGVTQTPRYLIKTRGQQVTLSCSPISGHRSVSWYQQTPGQGLQFLFEYFSETQRNKGNFPGRFSGRQFSNSRSEMNVSTLELGDSALYLCASSPTSWGAGNEQFFGPGTRLTVL.

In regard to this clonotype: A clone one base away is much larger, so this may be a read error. CDR3 loop: CASSLGRRVTTNYGDTF. CDR3 in DNA: TGCGCCAGCAGCTTGGGGCGGCGAGTAACGACTAACTATGGCGACACCTTC. J is TRBJ1-2 and V is TRBV5-1; no definite D call. This CDR3 is 17 amino acids long. Germline V CDR1 and CDR2: SGHRS, YFSETQ. The full variable domain, its missing parts supplied by reference TRBV5-1 and TRBJ1-2, is KAGVTQTPRYLIKTRGQQVTLSCSPISGHRSVSWYQQTPGQGLQFLFEYFSETQRNKGNFPGRFSGRQFSNSRSEMNVSTLELGDSALYLCASSLGRRVTTNYGDTFGSGTRLTVV.

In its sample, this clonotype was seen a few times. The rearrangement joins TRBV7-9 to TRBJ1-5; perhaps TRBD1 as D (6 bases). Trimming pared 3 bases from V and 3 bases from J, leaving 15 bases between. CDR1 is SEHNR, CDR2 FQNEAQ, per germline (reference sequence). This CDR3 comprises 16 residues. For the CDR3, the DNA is TGTGCCAGCAGCTTGGCTACCGGGACACCCAATCAGCCCCAGCATTTT. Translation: CASSLATGTPNQPQHF. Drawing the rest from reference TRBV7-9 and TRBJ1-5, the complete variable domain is DTGVSQNPRHKITKRGQNVTFRCDPISEHNRLYWYRQTLGQGPEFLTYFQNEAQLEKSRLLSDRFSAERPKGSFSTLEIQRTEQGDSAMYLCASSLATGTPNQPQHFGDGTRLSIL.

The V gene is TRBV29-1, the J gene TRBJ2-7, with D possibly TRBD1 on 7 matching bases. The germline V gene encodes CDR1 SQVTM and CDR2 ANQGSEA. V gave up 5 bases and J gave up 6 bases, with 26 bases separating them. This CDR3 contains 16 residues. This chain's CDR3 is CSVKYYIGQEGSEQYF. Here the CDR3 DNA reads TGCAGCGTTAAATACTATATAGGACAGGAGGGGAGCGAGCAGTACTTC.

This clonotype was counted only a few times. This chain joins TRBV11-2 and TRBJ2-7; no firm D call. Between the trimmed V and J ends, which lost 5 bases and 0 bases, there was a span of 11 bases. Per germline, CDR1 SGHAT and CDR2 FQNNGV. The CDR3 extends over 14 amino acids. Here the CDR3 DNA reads TGTGCCAGCAGCCTATTGGAAGGCTCCTACGAGCAGTACTTC. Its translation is CASSLLEGSYEQYF.

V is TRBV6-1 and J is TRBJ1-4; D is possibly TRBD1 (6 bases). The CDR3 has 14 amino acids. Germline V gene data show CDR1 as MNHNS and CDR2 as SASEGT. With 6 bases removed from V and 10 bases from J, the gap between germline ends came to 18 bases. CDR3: CASSPYRDSAKLFF. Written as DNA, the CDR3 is TGTGCCAGCAGCCCGTACAGGGACTCTGCAAAACTGTTTTTT.

The CDR3 here is CASSSHLGETEAFF. In nucleotides, the CDR3 is TGTGCCAGCAGCTCCCACCTGGGTGAAACTGAAGCTTTCTTT. The rearrangement uses TRBV5-6 and TRBJ1-1; D uncertain. V lost 3 bases and J lost 5, with 14 bases in between. This CDR3 has 14 amino acids. Germline values: CDR1 SGHDT, CDR2 YYEEEE.

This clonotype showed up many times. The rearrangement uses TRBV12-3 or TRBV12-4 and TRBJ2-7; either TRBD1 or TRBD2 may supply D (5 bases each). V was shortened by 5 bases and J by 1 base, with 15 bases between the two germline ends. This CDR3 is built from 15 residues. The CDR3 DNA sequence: TGTGCCAGCAGTGCGGGTGGGACGGCGTCCTACGAGCAGTACTTC. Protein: CASSAGGTASYEQYF.

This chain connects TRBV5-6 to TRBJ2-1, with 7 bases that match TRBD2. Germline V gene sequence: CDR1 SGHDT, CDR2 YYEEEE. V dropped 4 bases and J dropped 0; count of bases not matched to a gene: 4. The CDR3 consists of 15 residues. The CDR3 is CASSDGTTSYNEQFF. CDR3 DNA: TGTGCCAGCAGCGACGGGACTACCTCCTACAATGAGCAGTTCTTC. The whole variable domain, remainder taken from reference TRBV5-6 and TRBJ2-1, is DAGVTQSPTHLIKTRGQQVTLRCSPKSGHDTVSWYQQALGQGPQFIFQYYEEEERQRGNFPDRFSGHQFPNYSSELNVNALLLGDSALYLCASSDGTTSYNEQFFGPGTRLTVL.

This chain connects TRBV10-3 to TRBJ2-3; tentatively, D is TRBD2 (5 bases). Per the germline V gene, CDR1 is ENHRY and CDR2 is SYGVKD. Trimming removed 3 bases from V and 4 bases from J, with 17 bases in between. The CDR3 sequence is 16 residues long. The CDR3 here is CAISEGSAGSADTQYF. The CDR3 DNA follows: TGTGCCATCAGTGAAGGATCGGCGGGTTCCGCAGATACGCAGTATTTT.

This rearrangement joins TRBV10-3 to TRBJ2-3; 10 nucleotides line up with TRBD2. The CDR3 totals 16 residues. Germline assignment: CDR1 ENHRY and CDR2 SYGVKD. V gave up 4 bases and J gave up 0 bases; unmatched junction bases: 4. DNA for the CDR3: TGTGCCATCAGTGGGACTAGCGGATCTAGCACAGATACGCAGTATTTT. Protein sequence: CAISGTSGSSTDTQYF.

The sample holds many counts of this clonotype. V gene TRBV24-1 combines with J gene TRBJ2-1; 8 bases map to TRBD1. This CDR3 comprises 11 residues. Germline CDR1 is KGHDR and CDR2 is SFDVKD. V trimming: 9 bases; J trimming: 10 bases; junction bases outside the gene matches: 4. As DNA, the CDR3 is TGTGCCACCTCAGGGGGCAGCGAGCAGTTCTTC. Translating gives CATSGGSEQFF.

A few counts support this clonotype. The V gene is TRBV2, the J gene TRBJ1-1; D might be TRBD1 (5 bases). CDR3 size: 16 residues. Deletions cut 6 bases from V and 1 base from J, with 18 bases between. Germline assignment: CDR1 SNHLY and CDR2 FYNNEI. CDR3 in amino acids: CASRPPLGVENTEAFF. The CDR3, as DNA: TGTGCCAGCAGGCCCCCTCTGGGGGTGGAGAACACTGAAGCTTTCTTT.

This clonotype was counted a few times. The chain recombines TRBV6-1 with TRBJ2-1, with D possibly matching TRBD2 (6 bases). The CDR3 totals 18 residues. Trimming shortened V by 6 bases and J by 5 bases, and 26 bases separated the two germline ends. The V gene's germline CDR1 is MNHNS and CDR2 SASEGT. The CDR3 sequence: CASSDVVGSGLANNEQFF. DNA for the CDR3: TGTGCCAGCAGCGACGTTGTGGGCTCGGGACTGGCCAACAATGAGCAGTTCTTC.

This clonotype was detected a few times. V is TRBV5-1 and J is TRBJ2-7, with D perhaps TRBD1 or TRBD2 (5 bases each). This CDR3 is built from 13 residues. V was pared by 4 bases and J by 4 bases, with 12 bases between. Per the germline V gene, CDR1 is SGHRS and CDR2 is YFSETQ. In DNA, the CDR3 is TGCGCCAGCAGCCGGGTGGGGGAATACGAGCAGTACTTC. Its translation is CASSRVGEYEQYF.

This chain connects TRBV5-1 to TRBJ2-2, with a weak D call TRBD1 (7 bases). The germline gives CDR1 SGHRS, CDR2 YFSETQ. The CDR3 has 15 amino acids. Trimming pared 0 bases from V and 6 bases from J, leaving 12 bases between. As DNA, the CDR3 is TGCGCCAGCAGCTTGGAGGCAGGGGGGTCCGGGGAGCTGTTTTTT. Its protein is CASSLEAGGSGELFF.

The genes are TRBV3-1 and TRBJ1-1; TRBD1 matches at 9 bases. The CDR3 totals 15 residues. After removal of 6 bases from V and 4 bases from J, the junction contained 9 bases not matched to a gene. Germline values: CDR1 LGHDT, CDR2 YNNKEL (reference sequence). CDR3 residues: CASSLNRGRGTEAFF. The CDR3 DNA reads TGTGCCAGCAGTCTTAACAGGGGGCGCGGCACTGAAGCTTTCTTT.

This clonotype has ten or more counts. The CDR3, as DNA: TGTGCCAGCAGTTACAAGGGCAATCAGCCCCAGCATTTT. Residues: CASSYKGNQPQHF. The chain carries TRBV6-6 and TRBJ1-5; D not certain. The CDR3 spans 13 residues. From germline, CDR1 is MNHNY and CDR2 SVGAGI (reference sequence). Between the trimmed V and J ends, which lost 2 bases and 2 bases, there was a span of 4 bases.

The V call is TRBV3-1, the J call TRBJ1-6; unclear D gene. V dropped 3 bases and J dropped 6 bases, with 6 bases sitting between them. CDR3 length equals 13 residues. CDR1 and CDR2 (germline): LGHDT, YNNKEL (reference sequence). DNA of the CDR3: TGTGCCAGCAGCCACGGAGTTAATTCACCCCTCCACTTT. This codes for CASSHGVNSPLHF.

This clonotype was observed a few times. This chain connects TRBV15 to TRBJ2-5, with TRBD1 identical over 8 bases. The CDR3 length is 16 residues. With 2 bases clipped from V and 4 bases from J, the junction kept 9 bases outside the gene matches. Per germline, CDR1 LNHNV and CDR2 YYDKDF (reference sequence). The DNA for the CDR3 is TGTGCCACCAGCAGACGGAGGACAGGGATTCTAGAGACCCAGTACTTC. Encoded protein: CATSRRRTGILETQYF.

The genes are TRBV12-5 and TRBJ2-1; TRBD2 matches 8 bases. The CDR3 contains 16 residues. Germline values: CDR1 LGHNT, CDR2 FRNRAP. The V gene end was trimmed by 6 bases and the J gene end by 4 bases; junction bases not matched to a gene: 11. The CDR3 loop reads CASGLEVQRGYNEQFF. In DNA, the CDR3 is TGTGCTAGTGGCCTTGAGGTACAGCGGGGGTACAATGAGCAGTTCTTC.

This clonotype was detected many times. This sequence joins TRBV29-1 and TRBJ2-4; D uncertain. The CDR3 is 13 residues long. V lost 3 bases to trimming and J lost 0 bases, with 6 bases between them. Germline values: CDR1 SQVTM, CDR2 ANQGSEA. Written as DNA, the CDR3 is TGCAGCGTTGAGACGCTAGCCAAAAACATTCAGTACTTC. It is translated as CSVETLAKNIQYF.

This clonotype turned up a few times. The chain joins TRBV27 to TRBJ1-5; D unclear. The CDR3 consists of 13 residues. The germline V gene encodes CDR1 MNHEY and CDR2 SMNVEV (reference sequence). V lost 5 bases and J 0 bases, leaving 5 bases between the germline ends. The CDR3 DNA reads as TGTGCCAGCAGTGCCTTTAGCAATCAGCCCCAGCATTTT. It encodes CASSAFSNQPQHF.

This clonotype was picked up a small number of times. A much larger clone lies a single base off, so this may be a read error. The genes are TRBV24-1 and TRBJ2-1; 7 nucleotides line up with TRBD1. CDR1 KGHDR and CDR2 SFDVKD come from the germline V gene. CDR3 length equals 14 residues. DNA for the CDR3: TGTGCCGCCAGCGCAACCGGGACAGACAATGAGCAGTTCTTC. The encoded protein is CAASATGTDNEQFF.

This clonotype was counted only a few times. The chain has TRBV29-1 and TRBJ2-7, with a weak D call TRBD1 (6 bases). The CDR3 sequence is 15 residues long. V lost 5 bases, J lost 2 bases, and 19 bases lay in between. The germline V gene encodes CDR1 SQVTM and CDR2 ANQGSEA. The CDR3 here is CSVPPPDSGTYEQYF. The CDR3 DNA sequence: TGCAGCGTTCCCCCCCCGGACAGTGGGACCTACGAGCAGTACTTC.